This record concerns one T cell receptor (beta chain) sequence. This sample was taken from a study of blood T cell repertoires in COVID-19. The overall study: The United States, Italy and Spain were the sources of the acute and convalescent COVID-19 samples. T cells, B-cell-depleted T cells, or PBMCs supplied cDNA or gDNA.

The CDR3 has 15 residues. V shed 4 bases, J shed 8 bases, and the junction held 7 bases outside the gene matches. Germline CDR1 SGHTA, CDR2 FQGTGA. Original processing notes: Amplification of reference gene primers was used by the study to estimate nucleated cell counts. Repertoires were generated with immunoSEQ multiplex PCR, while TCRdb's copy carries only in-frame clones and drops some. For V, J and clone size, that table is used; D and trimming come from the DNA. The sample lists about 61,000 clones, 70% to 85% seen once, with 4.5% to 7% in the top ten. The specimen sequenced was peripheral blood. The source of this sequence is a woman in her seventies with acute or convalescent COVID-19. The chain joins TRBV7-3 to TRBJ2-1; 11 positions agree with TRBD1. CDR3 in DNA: TGTGCCAGCAGCTCGGGACAGGGGGTTTTTGATGAGCAGTTCTTC. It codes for CASSSGQGVFDEQFF. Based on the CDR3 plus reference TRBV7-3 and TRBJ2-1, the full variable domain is GAGVSQTPSNKVTEKGKYVELRCDPISGHTALYWYRQSLGQGPEFLIYFQGTGAADDSGLPNDRFFAVRPEGSVSTLKIQRTERGDSAVYLCASSSGQGVFDEQFFGPGTRLTVL.